This record looks at one T cell receptor beta chain sequence and its context. Its antigen is not identified. One end of the junction fails to match germline, which may point to a read error. This specimen belongs to a study of blood T cells in healthy people across ages. Combining a sample-barcoded 5' primer with a J-beta primer mix, a second PCR ran for about 7 to 11 cycles. Sequencing recovered at least 2.5 million CDR3-containing paired-end reads from each sample. Via MiXCR, TCRdb re-called the 5' RACE reads, giving one row per CDR3 protein. The sample has about 1.7 million distinct CDR3 sequences; 28% are singletons. Regarding the study as a whole: Strong correlation existed between TCR beta diversity and naive T cell percentage.

The CDR3 totals 14 residues. Germline V CDR1 and CDR2: SEHNR, FQNEAQ (reference sequence). V and J are TRBV7-9 and TRBJ1-2; 7 bases map to TRBD1. Sample: blood. The origin of this receptor is a woman aged 25 to 45 in good health. The DNA of the CDR3 is TGTTCCAGCAGCCGGGGACAGTCTTCCTATGACTACACCTTC. Amino acids: CSSSRGQSSYDYTF.